Below, 15 T cell receptor beta chains from the same sample are listed, as sequenced in a study of T cell repertoires in cytomegalovirus infection. MiXCR, run by TCRdb on the reads, gives a single entry per CDR3 protein. The sample lists roughly 240,000 distinct CDR3 sequences, around 6.2% seen once, with around 6.5% in the top ten. Sequences were obtained from PBMCs. The receptor set was obtained from a human donor in good health (CMV status not recorded). Some clones in this sample may be carry-over from other donors' samples.

This clonotype was seen repeatedly, ten times or more. The J gene is TRBJ2-4, the V gene TRBV10-3, with D possibly matching TRBD1 (6 bases). Germline CDR1 ENHRY, CDR2 SYGVKD. Trimming pared 3 bases from V and 9 bases from J, leaving 12 bases between. The CDR3 spans 13 residues. The CDR3 is CAISEVVGAIQYF. The DNA of the CDR3 is TGTGCCATCAGTGAAGTGGTGGGGGCCATTCAGTACTTC.

This clonotype was seen ten or more times. CDR3 loop: CASSLAGQVYGANVLTF. CDR3 nucleotides: TGTGCCAGCAGTTTAGCGGGTCAGGTGTATGGGGCCAACGTCCTGACTTTC. The rearrangement uses TRBV12-3 or TRBV12-4 and TRBJ2-6; D call uncertain. This CDR3 is 17 amino acids long. V lost 0 bases and J lost 3, with 12 bases in between.

This clonotype was recorded at least ten times. The chain has TRBV6-1 and TRBJ1-2; D perhaps matches TRBD1 (6 bases). The germline CDR1 and CDR2 sequences are MNHNS and SASEGT. Trimming pared 10 bases from V and 4 bases from J, leaving 16 bases between. CDR3 length: 13 residues. CDR3 in DNA: TGTGCCACCCACCAGGACAGCGCCTATGGCTACACCTTC. Translation: CATHQDSAYGYTF.

This clonotype was recorded many times. The chain carries TRBV11-1 and TRBJ2-2; D call uncertain. Trimming took 10 bases from V and 0 from J, leaving 9 bases between them. CDR3 length equals 13 residues. CDR1 is SGHAT, CDR2 FQDESV, per germline (reference sequence). The CDR3 here is CAKRTANTGELFF. For the CDR3, the DNA is TGTGCCAAGAGGACGGCGAACACCGGGGAGCTGTTTTTT.

The rearrangement uses TRBV2 and TRBJ1-2; TRBD1 matches at 8 bases. The CDR3 has 13 residues. Germline-derived CDR1 and CDR2 are SNHLY and FYNNEI. V was clipped by 6 bases and J by 4 bases; unmatched bases: 4. The chain's CDR3 is CASRATGAYGYTF. The CDR3 DNA reads TGTGCCAGCAGGGCGACAGGGGCCTATGGCTACACCTTC.

This clonotype showed up just a few times. The V gene is TRBV12-3 or TRBV12-4, the J gene TRBJ1-1; unclear D gene. The CDR3 covers 15 residues. V was clipped by 5 bases and J by 4 bases, with 17 bases between them. CDR3 DNA: TGTGCCAGCAGTCCCCATCTCAAAACGGGCACTGAAGCTTTCTTT. Translation: CASSPHLKTGTEAFF.

The sample holds many counts of this clonotype. The genes are TRBV7-2 and TRBJ1-5; TRBD1 is a possible D gene (6 bases). This CDR3 region has 16 residues. Per the germline V gene, CDR1 is SGHTA and CDR2 is FQGNSA. V was clipped by 5 bases and J by 4 bases, with 18 bases between them. CDR3 protein: CASSPQGGGRNQPQHF. DNA of the CDR3: TGTGCCAGCAGCCCCCAAGGGGGGGGTCGGAATCAGCCCCAGCATTTT.

This clonotype was detected many times. CDR3 region: CASRRTGDGYTF. Here the CDR3 DNA reads TGTGCCAGCAGGCGGACAGGGGATGGCTACACCTTC. The rearrangement links TRBV6-5 to TRBJ1-2; 9 nucleotides agree with TRBD1. Germline loops: CDR1 MNHEY, CDR2 SVGAGI. The CDR3 is 12 amino acids. Trimming cost V 6 bases and J 6 bases; bases outside gene matches: 2.

The table lists this clonotype with many counts. The chain employs TRBV12-3 or TRBV12-4 and TRBJ1-2; D uncertain. The CDR3 is 11 residues long. V was shortened by 7 bases and J by 9 bases, with 12 bases between the two germline ends. The CDR3 protein is CASKSLGSYTF. The CDR3 DNA reads TGTGCCAGCAAATCTCTGGGAAGCTACACCTTC.

The V and J genes are TRBV5-4 and TRBJ2-7; TRBD1 might be the D (6 bases). Per the germline V gene, CDR1 is SGHNT and CDR2 is YYREEE (reference sequence). The CDR3 consists of 14 residues. Trimming took 4 bases from V and 2 from J, leaving 13 bases between them. The CDR3 spells CASSRHGQTYEQYF. CDR3 DNA sequence: TGTGCCAGCAGCCGACATGGACAGACCTACGAGCAGTACTTC. Full variable domain (outside the CDR3, taken from reference TRBV5-4 and TRBJ2-7): ETGVTQSPTHLIKTRGQQVTLRCSSQSGHNTVSWYQQALGQGPQFIFQYYREEENGRGNFPPRFSGLQFPNYSSELNVNALELDDSALYLCASSRHGQTYEQYFGPGTRLTVT.

This clonotype was picked up many times. The chain links TRBV7-2 to TRBJ2-2; the match to TRBD1 covers 9 bases. The V gene's germline CDR1 is SGHTA and CDR2 FQGNSA. The CDR3 is 15 amino acids. The trim removed 6 bases at V and 2 bases at J, leaving 4 bases unmatched. CDR3 sequence: CASRRDRANTGELFF. The CDR3 DNA is TGTGCCAGCAGAAGGGACAGGGCTAACACCGGGGAGCTGTTTTTT.

This clonotype has at least ten counts. The chain carries TRBV20-1 and TRBJ1-1; TRBD1 matches at 9 bases. The CDR3 runs to 16 residues. Germline trimming cut 4 bases from V and 11 bases from J; bases unmatched to any gene: 20. Looked up from germline, CDR1 is DFQATT and CDR2 is SNEGSKA (reference sequence). CDR3 protein: CSATEGGGTGIRDAFF. CDR3 DNA sequence: TGCAGTGCTACGGAGGGGGGGGGGACAGGGATACGCGATGCTTTCTTT.

In DNA form, the CDR3 reads TGTGCCAGCAGCTTTGAGGCAGGGACAACCCACGAGCAGTACTTC. As protein: CASSFEAGTTHEQYF. The chain is built from TRBV7-6 and TRBJ2-7; the D gene is possibly TRBD1 (6 bases). This CDR3 has 15 amino acids. The V gene lost 3 bases and the J gene lost 5 bases, with 17 bases spanning the gap. Germline CDR1 and CDR2: SGHVS and FNYEAQ.

This clonotype was counted many times. The chain uses TRBV7-2 and TRBJ1-4, with TRBD1 matching 10 bases. The trim removed 5 bases at V and 5 bases at J, leaving 5 bases unmatched. The germline V gene encodes CDR1 SGHTA and CDR2 FQGNSA. The CDR3 loop spans 15 amino acids. CDR3 nucleotide sequence: TGTGCCAGCAGCGGGGACAGGGGACCAAATGAAAAACTGTTTTTT. It codes for CASSGDRGPNEKLFF.

CDR3 protein: CASSYSVPGNNEQFF. In DNA form, the CDR3 reads TGTGCCAGCAGTTACTCGGTCCCAGGAAACAATGAGCAGTTCTTC. This chain joins TRBV6-5 and TRBJ2-1; D not certain. The CDR3 spans 15 residues. Trimming left V 0 bases short and J 5 bases short, with 11 bases between. Germline-derived CDR1 and CDR2 are MNHEY and SVGAGI.